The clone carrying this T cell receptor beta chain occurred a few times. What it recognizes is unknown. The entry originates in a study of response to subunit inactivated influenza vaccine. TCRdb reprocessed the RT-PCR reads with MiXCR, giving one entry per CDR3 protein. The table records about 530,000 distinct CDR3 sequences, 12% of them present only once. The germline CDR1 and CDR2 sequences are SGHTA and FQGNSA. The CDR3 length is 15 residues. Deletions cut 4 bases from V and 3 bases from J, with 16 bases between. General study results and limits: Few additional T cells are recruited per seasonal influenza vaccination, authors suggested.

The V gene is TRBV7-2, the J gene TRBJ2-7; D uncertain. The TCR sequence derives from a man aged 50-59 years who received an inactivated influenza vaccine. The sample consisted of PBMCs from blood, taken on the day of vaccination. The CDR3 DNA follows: TGTGCCAGCAGCTCCCGGCCCCGAACCAACTACGAGCAGTACTTC. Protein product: CASSSRPRTNYEQYF.